This paragraph reports one TCR beta chain. No antigen is known for it. Per-base quality was not reported, and no clone a single base away is much larger than it. The data are from a study of CD8 T cells in Susac syndrome (dated by TCRdb to about 2019). Regarding the complete study: The study used repertoire sequencing to test whether antigen drove CD8+ T cell activation and differentiation in Susac syndrome. Clonality of the CD8+ T cell repertoire was compared between eleven to twelve healthy donors, around 14 Susac syndrome patients and about 15 multiple sclerosis patients.

RNA was extracted using the RNeasy kit, and roughly 0.45 to 1 microgram was reverse transcribed with random hexamers. The immunoSEQ multiplex PCR assay, covering 54 Vbeta and 13 Jbeta segments, was used to amplify TCR beta CDR3 regions. To correct PCR amplification bias, a synthetic template baseline was used for both primer optimization and computational correction. The authors processed their data as follows. Reads were annotated to V, D and J genes according to IMGT and were analyzed with immunoSEQ Analyzer, with only productive sequences retained. To calculate clonality, Shannon entropy was normalized by log2 of the number of productive unique sequences and then subtracted from one. Public and private clones were assessed among the 100 most prevalent clones of each patient and control. A clone was defined as Susac-specific if it was absent from the healthy and MS cohorts, from about 1,100 published viral clones and from other ImmuneACCESS disease sequences. TCRdb reanalyzed the raw reads on its own, using fastp at Q25 for trimming and MiXCR for clone calling, and kept in-frame beta chains. Duplicate CDR3 protein sequences are folded into a single record with the most common DNA and genes. TCRdb assigned the V and J calls; the authors' analysis was not used. The sample data list some 300,000 distinct CDR3 sequences, and 85% of these were observed just once. Of the sample, roughly 0.22% falls within the top ten clones.

Peripheral blood CD8+ and CD4+ T cells from healthy donors, Susac syndrome patients and multiple sclerosis patients were profiled by high-throughput TCR beta sequencing. Multiple sclerosis controls were treatment-naive patients with stable or active relapsing-remitting disease fulfilling revised McDonald criteria. Bulk CD8+ and CD4+ T cells were purified magnetically by negative isolation, whereas CD8+ TEMRA cells were enriched by FACS. Blood was drawn into EDTA tubes, processed within 24 hours, and PBMCs were isolated by density gradient centrifugation. PBMCs destined for TCR sequencing were cryopreserved in liquid nitrogen and later thawed in a 37 °C water bath. A purity of at least 90% was achieved for sorted or isolated CD4+, CD8+ and CD8+ TEMRA cells. General conclusions and limits of the study: The number of individuals in the TCR sequencing and HLA analysis was acknowledged as relatively small.

The germline V gene provides CDR1 ENHRY and CDR2 SYGVKD. The V and J ends are trimmed by 9 bases and 7 bases, leaving 16 bases between them. Inclusive of the bounding cysteine and phenylalanine, the CDR3 is 13 residues long. The retained sequence is limited to the CDR3, 39 bases, with the frame set at the first base. The material sequenced was CD8+ T cells from PBMCs. The chain is encoded by TRBV10-3 joined to TRBJ2-1, with TRBD2 perhaps the D gene, on 6 matching bases. The source of this sequence is a human donor with multiple sclerosis. The CDR3 has the sequence CAIREAGRNEQFF. The DNA sequence is given as TGTGCCATAAGAGAAGCGGGCAGGAATGAGCAGTTCTTC.